This TCR beta chain emerged from a study of early T cells in non-severe SARS-CoV-2 infection. Study-wide background: Sequenced bulk RNA came from whole blood that was unsorted, and chains were unpaired.

This clonotype was counted only a few times. Its antigen is still unknown. As part of library construction, unique molecular identifiers were attached to individual cDNA molecules. TCRdb processed the 5' RACE reads anew with MiXCR; each CDR3 protein has one entry. The sample contains 80,000 to 100,000 distinct CDR3 sequences, about 15% of which appear only once. Trimming removed 5 bases from V and 1 base from J, with 14 bases in between. Per germline, CDR1 SGHAT and CDR2 FQNNGV. The CDR3 length is 15 residues. Points from the study as a whole: There was a bias toward anti-spike CD8 responses in VDJdb matching, which missed private and CD4 specificities.

The sequence was collected from an adult who was a healthcare worker with PCR-confirmed SARS-CoV-2 infection or an uninfected control (not recorded which). Sample: whole blood. The V call is TRBV11-2, the J call TRBJ1-1; D not certain. The CDR3, as DNA: TGTGCCAGCAGCCCGCCGCCCAGTTCGAACACTGAAGCTTTCTTT. It codes for CASSPPPSSNTEAFF.